This TCR beta chain comes out of a study of blood T cell repertoires in COVID-19. Study background: The cDNA or gDNA used as material had been derived from T cells, B-cell-depleted T cells, or PBMCs.

Source study methods: Estimates of nucleated cell counts were drawn from the amplification of reference gene primers. The table came from immunoSEQ multiplex PCR; TCRdb's copy has only in-frame clones and leaves some out. V, J and clone size reflect that table, while D and trimming were determined from the DNA. This repertoire shows about 230,000 clones, about nine tenths found once; its top ten account for approximately 10%. During active infection, Seattle patients enrolled and were then monitored through disease. The ends lost 4 bases at V and 5 bases at J; junction bases unmatched: 10. CDR3 length: 15 residues. Germline values: CDR1 MNHNY, CDR2 SVGAGI (reference sequence).

The source material was peripheral blood. This clonotype originated in a man aged 50 to 60 with COVID-19, enrolled during active disease. The chain couples TRBV6-6 to TRBJ2-5, with 7 bases aligning to TRBD2. The CDR3 reads CASSSAASGAETQYF. The DNA of the CDR3 is TGTGCCAGCAGTTCCGCCGCGAGCGGGGCTGAGACCCAGTACTTC.